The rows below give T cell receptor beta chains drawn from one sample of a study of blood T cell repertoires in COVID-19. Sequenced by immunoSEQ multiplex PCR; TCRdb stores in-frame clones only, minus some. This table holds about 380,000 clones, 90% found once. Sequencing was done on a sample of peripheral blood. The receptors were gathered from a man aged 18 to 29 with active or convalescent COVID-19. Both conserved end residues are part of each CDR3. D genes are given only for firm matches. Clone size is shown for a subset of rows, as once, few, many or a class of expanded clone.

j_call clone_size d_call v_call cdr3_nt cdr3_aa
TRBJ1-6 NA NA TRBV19 TGTGCCAGTAGGACCGGGCTGGACAGAGATTCACCCCTCCACTTT CASRTGLDRDSPLHF
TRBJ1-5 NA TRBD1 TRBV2 TGTGCCAGCAGTGGGGGACAGGGAAATCAGCCCCAGCATTTT CASSGGQGNQPQHF
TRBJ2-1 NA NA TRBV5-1 TGCGCCAGCCGTATCGGGAGTTCCTACAATGAGCAGTTCTTC CASRIGSSYNEQFF
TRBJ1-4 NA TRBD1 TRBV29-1 TGCAGCGTTGAAGATCCGGATGACAGGGTGGGCGAAAAACTGTTTTTT CSVEDPDDRVGEKLFF
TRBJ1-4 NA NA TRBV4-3 TGCGCCAGCAGCCAAGTCTTGGGAGGGGACGTCTCTAATGAAAAACTGTTTTTT CASSQVLGGDVSNEKLFF
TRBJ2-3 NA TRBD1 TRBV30 TGTGCCTCAACTGGGGACAGGGGACACACAGATACGCAGTATTTT CASTGDRGHTDTQYF
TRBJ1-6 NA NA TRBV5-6 TGTGCCAGAAACAGGCTCGTTGATTCACCCCTCCACTTT CARNRLVDSPLHF
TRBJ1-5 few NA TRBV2 TGTGCCAGCGAGGGTGCGAGCGGGGGACGGGGCAATCAGCCCCAGCATTTT CASEGASGGRGNQPQHF
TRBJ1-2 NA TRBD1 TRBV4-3 TGCGCCAGCAGCCCCACCGGGACAGGTAATGGCTACACCTTC CASSPTGTGNGYTF
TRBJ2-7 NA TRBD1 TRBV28 TGTGCCAGCAGCGAAACCGGGACAGCGAACTACGAGCAGTACTTC CASSETGTANYEQYF
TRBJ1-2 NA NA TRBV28 TGTGCCAGCAGTTCGACAGGATCCTATAACTATGGCTACACCTTC CASSSTGSYNYGYTF
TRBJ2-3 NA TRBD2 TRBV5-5 TGTGCCAGCAGCTGGGGGACTACAGAAACGCAGTATTTT CASSWGTTETQYF
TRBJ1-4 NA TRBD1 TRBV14 TGTGCCAGCAGCGTCAGGGGGCGTTATGAAAAACTGTTTTTT CASSVRGRYEKLFF
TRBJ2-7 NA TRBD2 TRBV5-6 TGTGCCAGCAGCTTTGGAGCGGGAGCCCCCCACGAGCAGTACTTC CASSFGAGAPHEQYF
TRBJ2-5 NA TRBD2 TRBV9 TGTGCCAGCAGCGTAGGACTAGCCCAAGAGACCCAGTACTTC CASSVGLAQETQYF
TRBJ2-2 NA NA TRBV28 TGTGCCAGCACCACGATGAGAGGGGGCACCGGGGAGCTGTTTTTT CASTTMRGGTGELFF
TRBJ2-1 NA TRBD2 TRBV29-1 TGCAGCGCCGAGGGGCGGGAGACCGTCTACAATGAGCAGTTCTTC CSAEGRETVYNEQFF
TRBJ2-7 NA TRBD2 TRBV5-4 TGTGCCAGCAGCACGGGACTAGGGGCCTACGAGCAGTACTTC CASSTGLGAYEQYF
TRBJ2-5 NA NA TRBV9 TGTGCCAGCAGCGGTGGGGGGAGTCAAGAGACCCAGTACTTC CASSGGGSQETQYF
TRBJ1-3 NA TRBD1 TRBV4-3 TGCGCCAGCAGCCTCGACAGGGTAGGCGGAAACACCATATATTTT CASSLDRVGGNTIYF
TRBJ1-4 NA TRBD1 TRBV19 TGTGCCAGTAGTATCAGGGGACAGGGGCTAACTAATGAAAAACTGTTTTTT CASSIRGQGLTNEKLFF
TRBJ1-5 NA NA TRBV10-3 TGTGCCATCGGTCAGGATAGCAATCAGCCCCAGCATTTT CAIGQDSNQPQHF